The 5 T cell receptor beta chains below were found in one sample sequenced in a study of shared clonotypes between healthy human individuals. Sequencing was performed with immunoSEQ multiplex PCR; in TCRdb, only in-frame clones are kept and a portion is missing. Of around 2.1 million clones in the sample, nearly 97% were seen once. Sequenced input: naive CD4+ T cells sorted from blood. Subset meaning: CD45RA+ positively selected. The receptor source for this set is a man between 18 and 35 years old in good health.

The rearrangement links TRBV5-4 to TRBJ1-2, with 8 bases identical to TRBD1. V shed 4 bases and J 7 bases; nucleotides not matched to a gene: 9. The germline V gene encodes CDR1 SGHNT and CDR2 YYREEE (reference sequence). The CDR3 consists of 14 residues. The CDR3 DNA follows: TGTGCCAGCAGCCAGGACAGGGCCTTGGGTGGCTACACCTTC. It is translated as CASSQDRALGGYTF.

For the CDR3, the DNA is TGTGCCAGTAGTCTAGGAGCCAGTATTATATCGGGTGGCTACACCTTC. Its protein product is CASSLGASIISGGYTF. The rearrangement uses TRBV19 and TRBJ1-2; D call uncertain. CDR1 and CDR2 from the germline V gene are LNHDA and SQIVND (reference sequence). There are 16 residues in the CDR3. Trimming took 5 bases from V and 7 from J, leaving 23 bases between them.

This clone has a single count. V is TRBV29-1 and J is TRBJ2-3; possible D gene TRBD2, 6 bases. Germline V gene data show CDR1 as SQVTM and CDR2 as ANQGSEA. The CDR3 spans 15 residues. Trimming took 7 bases from V and 2 from J, leaving 19 bases between them. The CDR3, as DNA: TGCAGCGCTAGGTCCAGCGGAGGGGTCACAGATACGCAGTATTTT. Residues: CSARSSGGVTDTQYF.

The chain uses TRBV7-2 and TRBJ2-7, with 10 bases aligning to TRBD1. This CDR3 spans 15 amino acids. The V gene's germline CDR1 is SGHTA and CDR2 FQGNSA. V gave up 5 bases and J gave up 2 bases; unmatched junction bases: 6. As DNA, the CDR3 is TGTGCCAGCAGCCCCGCCGGGACAGGGGCCTACGAGCAGTACTTC. Translated, it gives CASSPAGTGAYEQYF.

For this clone: Other DNA sequences of this sample code for an identical CDR3. The rearrangement uses TRBV19 and TRBJ2-7; 7 bases agree with TRBD1. V gave up 1 base and J gave up 0 bases; unmatched junction bases: 3. CDR1 LNHDA and CDR2 SQIVND come from the germline V gene (reference sequence). The CDR3 runs 15 residues. The CDR3 nucleotides read TGTGCCAGTAGTATAGGACAGGGAAGCTCCTACGAGCAGTACTTC. Its translation: CASSIGQGSSYEQYF. Together with reference TRBV19 and TRBJ2-7, the CDR3 gives the full variable domain: DGGITQSPKYLFRKEGQNVTLSCEQNLNHDAMYWYRQDPGQGLRLIYYSQIVNDFQKGDIAEGYSVSREKKESFPLTVTSAQKNPTAFYLCASSIGQGSSYEQYFGPGTRLTVT.